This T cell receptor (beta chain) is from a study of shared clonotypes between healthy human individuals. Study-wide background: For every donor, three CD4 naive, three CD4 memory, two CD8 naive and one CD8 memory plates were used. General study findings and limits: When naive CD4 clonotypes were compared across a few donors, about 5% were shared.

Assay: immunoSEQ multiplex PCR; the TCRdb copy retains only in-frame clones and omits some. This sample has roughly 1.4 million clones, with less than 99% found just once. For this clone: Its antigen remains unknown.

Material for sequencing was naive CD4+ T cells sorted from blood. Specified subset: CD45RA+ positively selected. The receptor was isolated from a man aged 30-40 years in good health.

CDR3: CASNPHPFRQGVKETQYF. Written as DNA, the CDR3 is TGTGCCAGCAATCCCCATCCTTTTCGACAGGGGGTTAAAGAGACCCAGTACTTC. The chain uses TRBV27 and TRBJ2-5; 9 positions agree with TRBD1. This CDR3 contains 18 residues. V was pared by 7 bases and J by 3 bases, with 18 bases of the junction left unmatched. Germline loops: CDR1 MNHEY, CDR2 SMNVEV (reference sequence).